The 8 T cell receptor beta chains reported below all come from one sample, sequenced in a study of CD8 T cells in Susac syndrome. Random-hexamer reverse transcription was applied to about 0.45 to 1 ug RNA. TCRdb itself ran the immunoSEQ multiplex PCR reads through MiXCR, one entry per CDR3 protein. The sample carries around 230,000 distinct CDR3 sequences, 95% recorded once. The sequenced material came from CD4+ T cells from PBMCs. The receptors stem from a human donor with multiple sclerosis.

The chain uses TRBV12-3 or TRBV12-4 and TRBJ2-7, with D tentatively TRBD1 (6 bases). Trimming took 1 base from V and 0 from J, leaving 7 bases between them. The CDR3 totals 14 residues. The CDR3 spells CASSLGGLSYEQYF. For the CDR3, the DNA is TGTGCCAGCAGTTTAGGGGGGCTCTCCTACGAGCAGTACTTC.

The J gene is TRBJ2-2, the V gene TRBV24-1, with D unclear. The germline V gene encodes CDR1 KGHDR and CDR2 SFDVKD. V lost 7 bases to trimming and J lost 7 bases, with 3 bases between them. The CDR3 length is 10 residues. CDR3 region: CATRGGELFF. The CDR3 DNA follows: TGTGCCACCAGAGGCGGGGAGCTGTTTTTT.

This clonotype occurred once. In DNA, the CDR3 is TGCAGCTCAACAGGGCAAGTTATCCATGAGCAGTTCTTC. Protein sequence: CSSTGQVIHEQFF. The rearrangement uses TRBV29-1 and TRBJ2-1; a weak D match, TRBD1 (6 bases). CDR3 length: 13 residues. Germline CDR1 is SQVTM and CDR2 is ANQGSEA. V shed 8 bases and J shed 8 bases, with 19 bases lying between them.

This clonotype was observed once. V is TRBV5-4 and J is TRBJ1-6, with D possibly TRBD1 on 5 matching bases. Germline CDR1 is SGHNT and CDR2 is YYREEE (reference sequence). This CDR3 contains 15 residues. V was clipped by 2 bases and J by 4 bases, with 10 bases between them. The DNA of the CDR3 is TGTGCCAGCAGCTTCGGTGGACAATATAATTCACCCCTCCACTTT. Protein: CASSFGGQYNSPLHF.

The V call is TRBV20-1, the J call TRBJ1-5; D remains unclear. Germline V gives CDR1 DFQATT, CDR2 SNEGSKA (reference sequence). V lost 5 bases to trimming and J lost 4 bases, with 9 bases between them. The CDR3 spans 12 residues. The DNA of the CDR3 is TGCAGTGCTGGACGGCTGAATCAGCCCCAGCATTTT. Translation: CSAGRLNQPQHF.

V is TRBV11-2 and J is TRBJ2-5; no firm D call. CDR3 length: 17 amino acids. Germline-derived CDR1 and CDR2 are SGHAT and FQNNGV. Trimming took off 2 bases at V and 5 bases at J, with 21 bases between the two ends. The CDR3 sequence: CASSLRGFATVWETQYF. The CDR3 DNA is TGTGCCAGCAGCTTACGTGGCTTCGCCACCGTGTGGGAGACCCAGTACTTC.

This rearrangement joins TRBV30 to TRBJ2-1; 9 bases line up with TRBD2. Per the germline V gene, CDR1 is GTSNPN and CDR2 is SVGIG (reference sequence). V lost 5 bases, J lost 0 bases, and 11 bases stayed unmatched. CDR3 length: 17 residues. The DNA of the CDR3 is TGTGCCTGGGGGGGCGGACTAGCGCATGACTCCTACAATGAGCAGTTCTTC. It yields the protein CAWGGGLAHDSYNEQFF.

The J gene is TRBJ2-1, the V gene TRBV20-1, with D maybe TRBD2 (6 bases). The V end was cut by 4 bases, the J end by 8 bases, with 12 bases between. The CDR3 extends over 12 amino acids. Looked up from germline, CDR1 is DFQATT and CDR2 is SNEGSKA (reference sequence). CDR3 amino acids: CSAKVGGDEQFF. For the CDR3, the DNA is TGCAGTGCTAAAGTCGGAGGGGATGAGCAGTTCTTC.